A single T cell receptor (beta chain) is shown here with its context. What it recognizes is unknown. This CDR3 comprises 13 residues. The germline CDR1 and CDR2 sequences are MNHEY and SVGAGI. Trimming took off 4 bases at V and 7 bases at J, with 11 bases between the two ends. The data were taken from a study of T-cell memory formation after mild COVID-19. Study conclusions and caveats: Later expanders leaned CD4+, whereas clones that contracted between day 15 and 85 were balanced CD4/CD8. Among CD4+ contracting clones, most were CM and EM, and CD8+ ones EMRA.

TCRdb re-analysed the 5' RACE reads in MiXCR, keeping a single row per CDR3 protein. The sample contains around 400,000 distinct CDR3 sequences, around 24% of which appear only once. The receptor was isolated from an adult woman who had mild COVID-19 (a few samples of this study predate the infection). Cell type and time point are not known. V and J are TRBV6-5 and TRBJ1-5; tentative D call: TRBD1 (6 bases). Sequenced: PBMCs or a T cell subset sorted from them (not recorded which). CDR3 protein: CASSWGAQQPQHF. In DNA, the CDR3 is TGTGCCAGCAGTTGGGGGGCTCAACAGCCCCAGCATTTT.